Listed below are T cell receptor beta chains from one sample, sequenced in a study of blood T cell repertoires in COVID-19. Generated by immunoSEQ multiplex PCR, the TCRdb table keeps only in-frame clones and is missing some. This sample has some 330,000 clones, with 87% found just once. The sequenced sample consisted of PBMCs or T cells enriched from blood (not recorded which). These receptors all come from a man aged 40-49 years in a cohort exposed to, infected with or recovered from COVID-19 (not recorded which). The CDR3 runs from the conserved cysteine through the conserved F or W. The D gene is left open where the match is weak. Not every row has a clone size; where given, it reads once, few, many or a size class.

D: TRBD1; J: TRBJ1-4; size: .; V: TRBV2; CDR3: CASTPGQGYEKLFF; DNA: TGTGCCAGCACTCCGGGACAGGGATACGAAAAACTGTTTTTT
D: .; J: TRBJ1-1; size: few; V: TRBV2; CDR3: CASSPWGTNTEAFF; DNA: TGTGCCAGCAGCCCCTGGGGCACAAACACTGAAGCTTTCTTT
D: TRBD1; J: TRBJ2-3; size: .; V: TRBV3-1/TRBV3-2; CDR3: CASSRVGQGKWDTQYF; DNA: TGTGCCAGCAGCCGAGTTGGACAGGGTAAATGGGATACGCAGTATTTT
D: .; J: TRBJ1-2; size: .; V: TRBV3-1/TRBV3-2; CDR3: CASSPMGHSYGYTF; DNA: TGTGCCAGCAGCCCGATGGGACACTCCTATGGCTACACCTTC
D: TRBD1; J: TRBJ2-1; size: .; V: TRBV28; CDR3: CASSLSGTGVDEQFF; DNA: TGTGCCAGCAGTTTATCCGGGACAGGGGTTGATGAGCAGTTCTTC
D: TRBD1; J: TRBJ1-4; size: .; V: TRBV5-1; CDR3: CASSGTGGEIREKLFF; DNA: TGCGCCAGCAGCGGGACAGGGGGCGAAATTCGGGAAAAACTGTTTTTT
D: TRBD2; J: TRBJ2-1; size: .; V: TRBV5-1; CDR3: CASSSTSGGSYNEQFF; DNA: TGCGCCAGCAGCTCGACTAGCGGTGGCTCCTACAATGAGCAGTTCTTC
D: .; J: TRBJ2-7; size: .; V: TRBV18; CDR3: CASSPESSYEQYF; DNA: TGTGCCAGCTCACCAGAGAGCTCCTACGAGCAGTACTTC
D: .; J: TRBJ1-2; size: .; V: TRBV6-1; CDR3: CASSASFTTHYYGYTF; DNA: TGTGCCAGCAGTGCAAGTTTTACGACACACTACTATGGCTACACCTTC
D: .; J: TRBJ2-6; size: .; V: TRBV19; CDR3: CASNLGVDGANVLTF; DNA: TGTGCCAGTAACCTAGGGGTAGACGGGGCCAACGTCCTGACTTTC
D: TRBD1; J: TRBJ1-2; size: .; V: TRBV28; CDR3: CASSPLKGTGGIHGYTF; DNA: TGTGCCAGCAGTCCACTTAAAGGGACAGGGGGCATCCATGGCTACACCTTC
D: .; J: TRBJ2-1; size: .; V: TRBV7-8; CDR3: CASSLVRGYNEQFF; DNA: TGTGCCAGCAGCTTAGTACGGGGGTACAATGAGCAGTTCTTC
D: .; J: TRBJ2-7; size: .; V: TRBV5-1; CDR3: CASESSYEQYF; DNA: TGCGCCAGCGAGAGCTCCTACGAGCAGTACTTC
D: TRBD2; J: TRBJ2-7; size: .; V: TRBV6-6; CDR3: CASSGRGSGLVGHRDGGEQYF; DNA: TGTGCCAGCAGCGGCCGTGGGTCGGGACTAGTTGGGCACCGAGACGGCGGCGAGCAGTACTTC
D: .; J: TRBJ2-7; size: .; V: TRBV11-1; CDR3: CASSFRQSYEQYF; DNA: TGTGCCAGCAGCTTCCGACAGTCCTACGAGCAGTACTTC
D: .; J: TRBJ2-7; size: .; V: TRBV5-1; CDR3: CASSLVFEGGEQYF; DNA: TGCGCCAGCAGCTTAGTTTTTGAGGGTGGAGAGCAGTACTTC
D: TRBD2; J: TRBJ2-3; size: .; V: TRBV7-2; CDR3: CASSYVTGGGITDTQYF; DNA: TGTGCCAGCAGCTACGTCACGGGCGGGGGAATCACAGATACGCAGTATTTT
D: .; J: TRBJ1-2; size: .; V: TRBV29-1; CDR3: CSVPSSQGAPAAGYTF; DNA: TGCAGCGTTCCCTCCAGCCAGGGTGCCCCTGCGGCTGGCTACACCTTC
D: TRBD1; J: TRBJ2-7; size: .; V: TRBV28; CDR3: CASSSTGTDSYEQYF; DNA: TGTGCCAGCAGTTCGACCGGGACAGACTCCTACGAGCAGTACTTC
D: TRBD1; J: TRBJ2-2; size: .; V: TRBV5-1; CDR3: CASSPLALTGAGELFF; DNA: TGCGCCAGCAGCCCGCTGGCCCTTACAGGGGCCGGGGAGCTGTTTTTT
D: .; J: TRBJ2-3; size: .; V: TRBV24-1; CDR3: CATSDHGGTSTDTQYF; DNA: TGTGCCACCAGTGATCACGGCGGAACTAGCACAGATACGCAGTATTTT
D: TRBD1; J: TRBJ1-1; size: .; V: TRBV9; CDR3: CASSAPGTGNTEAFF; DNA: TGTGCCAGCAGCGCCCCCGGGACAGGGAACACTGAAGCTTTCTTT